This T cell receptor (beta chain) is from a study of beta chain features in type 1 diabetes. For the study at large: Cells sorted and examined across all samples totaled roughly 100,000,000.

Findings of the study overall: Patients with Type 1 diabetes showed moderately but significantly shorter TCRB CDR3s in all four CD4+ subsets. Any HLA type influence on TCRB rearrangement was left unresolved here.

Reverse transcribing all isolated RNA meant expressed TCRB transcripts were sequenced. The repertoire was sequenced with immunoSEQ multiplex PCR; TCRdb's copy has only in-frame clones and lacks some. The repertoire holds 45,000 to 60,000 clones, about 64% seen once, with 0.29% in the top ten. As regards this clone: Its cognate antigen is unknown.

The sequence was collected from a woman younger than 45 with type 1 diabetes. What was sequenced was stem cell memory CD4+ T cells from blood.

The CDR3 region has the DNA TGTGCCATCAGTATCGGTAGCGGGAGATCCCAAGAGACCCAGTACTTC. As protein: CAISIGSGRSQETQYF. The chain joins TRBV10-3 to TRBJ2-5, with 9 bases aligning to TRBD2. The CDR3 has 16 amino acids. Germline V lookup: CDR1 ENHRY, CDR2 SYGVKD. Germline trimming cut 5 bases from V and 1 base from J; bases unmatched to any gene: 8.